This TCR beta chain was obtained from a study of blood T cell repertoires in COVID-19. Study-wide background: The cDNA or gDNA used as material had been derived from T cells, B-cell-depleted T cells, or PBMCs.

The protocol was immunoSEQ multiplex PCR, while the TCRdb copy is restricted to in-frame clones and leaves out a portion. The sample yields some 210,000 clones, 82% seen once. The CDR3 length is 8 residues. Per the germline V gene, CDR1 is GTSNPN and CDR2 is SVGIG (reference sequence). Trimming cost V 4 bases and J 9 bases, with 4 bases left between them. V is TRBV30 and J is TRBJ2-7; D remains unclear. The sequencing input was peripheral blood. This TCR was recovered from a woman in her thirties or forties with acute or convalescent COVID-19. CDR3 DNA: TGTGCCTGGAACGGGCAGTACTTC. Translating gives CAWNGQYF.